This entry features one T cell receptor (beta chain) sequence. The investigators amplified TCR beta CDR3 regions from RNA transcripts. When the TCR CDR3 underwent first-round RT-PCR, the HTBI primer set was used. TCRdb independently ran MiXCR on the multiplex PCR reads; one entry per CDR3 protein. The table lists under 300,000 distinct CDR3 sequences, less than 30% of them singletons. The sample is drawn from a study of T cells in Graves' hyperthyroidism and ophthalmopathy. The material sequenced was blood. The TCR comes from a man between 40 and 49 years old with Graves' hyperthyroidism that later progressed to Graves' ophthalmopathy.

The CDR3 protein is CAARGAGYEQYF. The CDR3 DNA reads TGTGCCGCGAGGGGGGCGGGCTACGAGCAGTACTTC. The chain carries TRBV10-3 and TRBJ2-7, with D perhaps assigned TRBD1 or TRBD2 (6 bases each). This CDR3 is 12 amino acids long. Germline CDR1 and CDR2: ENHRY and SYGVKD. The V and J ends lost 11 bases and 3 bases respectively, with 14 bases between them.